This TCR beta chain was recorded in a study of response to subunit inactivated influenza vaccine. As for this clonotype: No antigen is known for it.

CDR3 size: 15 residues. Germline trimming cut 4 bases from V and 4 bases from J; bases unmatched to any gene: 4. CDR1 is SGHKS, CDR2 YYEKEE, per germline (reference sequence). Study-level findings and limits: Authors suggested each seasonal flu vaccination may recruit only limited numbers of new T cells.

TCRdb used MiXCR to reprocess the RT-PCR reads, holding one entry per CDR3 protein. This sample carries fewer than 800,000 distinct CDR3 sequences, about 15% of them seen once, and the ten largest clones take around a tenth. This clonotype was sampled from a man aged 50 or older who received an inactivated influenza vaccine. This chain uses TRBV5-5 with TRBJ2-1, with TRBD2 identical over 11 bases. Sample: PBMCs from blood, taken less than 13 days after vaccination. Written as DNA, the CDR3 is TGTGCCAGCAGCCGGATAGCGGGGGGGTACAATGAGCAGTTCTTC. Protein: CASSRIAGGYNEQFF.